This T cell receptor beta chain was sequenced during a study of blood T cell repertoires in COVID-19. Assay: immunoSEQ multiplex PCR; the TCRdb copy retains only in-frame clones and omits some. The sample carries about 100,000 clones, about 90% recorded once. Trimming took off 5 bases at V and 1 base at J, with 11 bases between the two ends. The CDR3 has 16 amino acids. Per the germline V gene, CDR1 is KGHDR and CDR2 is SFDVKD. The gene calls are TRBV24-1 and TRBJ2-6, with D perhaps matching TRBD1 (5 bases). This sequence originates from a man aged 25 to 45 in a cohort sampled during active COVID-19. Sequencing input: peripheral blood. The CDR3 is CATSGRAGSGANVLTF. Here the CDR3 DNA reads TGTGCCACCAGTGGGCGAGCAGGGTCTGGGGCCAACGTCCTGACTTTC.